The source of this T cell receptor beta chain is a study of cytomegalovirus exposure and HLA in healthy donors. Donors came from a validation cohort of approximately 110 subjects, distinct from the first 666-subject cohort. Measured with immunoSEQ multiplex PCR; TCRdb has only the in-frame clones, and not every one. The sample has about 56,000 clones, roughly 89% seen once. Germline V gene data show CDR1 as LGHNA and CDR2 as YNFKEQ. This CDR3 contains 13 residues. The V end was cut by 3 bases, the J end by 7 bases, with 9 bases between. The material sequenced was PBMCs. The clonotype originates from a woman younger than 30 in good health and CMV-seronegative. The V and J genes are TRBV4-2 and TRBJ2-2; D uncertain. The CDR3 coding sequence is TGTGCCAGCAGCCACCAGTCTGGCGGGGAGCTGTTTTTT. Protein product: CASSHQSGGELFF.